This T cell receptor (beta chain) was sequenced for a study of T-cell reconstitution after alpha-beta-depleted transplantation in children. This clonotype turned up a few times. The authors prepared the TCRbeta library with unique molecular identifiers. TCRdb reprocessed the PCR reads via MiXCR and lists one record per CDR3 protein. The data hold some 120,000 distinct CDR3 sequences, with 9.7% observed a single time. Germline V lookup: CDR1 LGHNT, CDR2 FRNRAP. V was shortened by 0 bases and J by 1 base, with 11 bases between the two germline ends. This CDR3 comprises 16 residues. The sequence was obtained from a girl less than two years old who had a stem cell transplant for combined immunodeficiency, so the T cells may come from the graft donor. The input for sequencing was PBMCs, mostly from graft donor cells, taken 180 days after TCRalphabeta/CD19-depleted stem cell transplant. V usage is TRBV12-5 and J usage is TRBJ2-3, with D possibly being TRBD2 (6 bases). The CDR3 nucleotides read TGTGCTAGTGGTTTGGTACGGCGGGGTCGCACAGATACGCAGTATTTT. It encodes CASGLVRRGRTDTQYF.